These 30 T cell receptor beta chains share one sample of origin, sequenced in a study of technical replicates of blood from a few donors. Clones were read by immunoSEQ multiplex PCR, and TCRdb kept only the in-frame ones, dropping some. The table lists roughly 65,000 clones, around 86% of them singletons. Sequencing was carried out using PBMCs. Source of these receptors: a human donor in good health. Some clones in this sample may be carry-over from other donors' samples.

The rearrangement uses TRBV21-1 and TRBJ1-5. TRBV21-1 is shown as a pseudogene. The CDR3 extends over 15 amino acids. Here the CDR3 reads CASSNTGGVYQPQHF. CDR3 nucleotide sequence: TGTGCCAGCAGCAATACGGGTGGAGTATATCAGCCCCAGCATTTT.

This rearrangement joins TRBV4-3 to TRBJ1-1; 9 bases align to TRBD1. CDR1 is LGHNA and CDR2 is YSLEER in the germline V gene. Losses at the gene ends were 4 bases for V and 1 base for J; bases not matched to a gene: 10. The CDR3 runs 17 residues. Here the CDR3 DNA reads TGCGCCAGCAGCCGAGGGACAGGGCCTGGGACGAACACTGAAGCTTTCTTT. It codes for CASSRGTGPGTNTEAFF.

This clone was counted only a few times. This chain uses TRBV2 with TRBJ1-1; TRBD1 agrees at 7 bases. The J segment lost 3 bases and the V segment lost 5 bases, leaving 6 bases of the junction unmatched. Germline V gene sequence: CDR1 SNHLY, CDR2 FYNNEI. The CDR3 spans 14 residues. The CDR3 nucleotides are TGTGCCAGCAGTAAACAGGGGTATCACACTGAAGCTTTCTTT. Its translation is CASSKQGYHTEAFF.

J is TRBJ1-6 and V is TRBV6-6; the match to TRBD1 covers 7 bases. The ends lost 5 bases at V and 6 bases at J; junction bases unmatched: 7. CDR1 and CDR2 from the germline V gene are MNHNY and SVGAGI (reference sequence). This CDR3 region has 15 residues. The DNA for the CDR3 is TGTGCCAGCAGTCAAGAGACAGGGCCTAATTCACCCCTCCACTTT. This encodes CASSQETGPNSPLHF.

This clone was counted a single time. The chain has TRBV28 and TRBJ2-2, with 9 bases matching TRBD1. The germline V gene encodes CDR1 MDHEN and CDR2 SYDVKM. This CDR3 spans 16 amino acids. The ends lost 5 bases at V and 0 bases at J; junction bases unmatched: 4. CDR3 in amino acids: CASSRGTGSNTGELFF. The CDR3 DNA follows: TGTGCCAGCAGTCGGGGGACAGGGTCGAACACCGGGGAGCTGTTTTTT.

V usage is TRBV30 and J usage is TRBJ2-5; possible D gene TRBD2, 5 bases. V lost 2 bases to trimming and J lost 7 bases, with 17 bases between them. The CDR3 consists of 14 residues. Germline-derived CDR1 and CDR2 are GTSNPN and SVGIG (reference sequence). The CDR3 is CAWSKGLAPPTQYF. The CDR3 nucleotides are TGTGCCTGGAGTAAGGGATTAGCGCCCCCGACCCAGTACTTC.

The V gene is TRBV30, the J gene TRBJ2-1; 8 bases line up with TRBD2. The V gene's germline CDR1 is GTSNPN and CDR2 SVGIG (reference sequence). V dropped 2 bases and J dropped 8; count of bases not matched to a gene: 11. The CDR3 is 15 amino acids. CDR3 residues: CAWSSGSRGGDEQFF. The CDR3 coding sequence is TGTGCCTGGAGTAGCGGGAGTCGAGGCGGGGATGAGCAGTTCTTC.

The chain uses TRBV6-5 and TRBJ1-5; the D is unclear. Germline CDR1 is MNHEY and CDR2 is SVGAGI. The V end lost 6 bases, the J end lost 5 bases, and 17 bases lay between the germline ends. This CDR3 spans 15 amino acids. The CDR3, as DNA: TGTGCCAGCAGACCGACTATGGTCTTTGATCAGCCCCAGCATTTT. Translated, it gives CASRPTMVFDQPQHF.

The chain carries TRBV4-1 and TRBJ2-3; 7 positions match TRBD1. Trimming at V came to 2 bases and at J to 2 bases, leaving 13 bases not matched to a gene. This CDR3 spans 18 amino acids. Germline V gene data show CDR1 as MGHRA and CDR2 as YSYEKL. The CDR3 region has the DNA TGCGCCAGCAGCCAAAGGGGGCTGTGGGAGCGGTCCACAGATACGCAGTATTTT. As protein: CASSQRGLWERSTDTQYF.

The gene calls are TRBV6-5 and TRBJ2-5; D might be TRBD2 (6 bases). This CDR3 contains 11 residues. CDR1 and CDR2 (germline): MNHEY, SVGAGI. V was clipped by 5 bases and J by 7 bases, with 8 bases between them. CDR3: CASSDGGTQYF. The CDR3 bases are TGTGCCAGCAGTGACGGGGGGACCCAGTACTTC.

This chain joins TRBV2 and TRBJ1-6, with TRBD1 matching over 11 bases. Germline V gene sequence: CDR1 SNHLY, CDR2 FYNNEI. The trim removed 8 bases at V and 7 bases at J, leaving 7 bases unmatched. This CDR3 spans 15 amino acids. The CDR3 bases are TGTGCCAGCGGAGGGACAGGGGGGGGCAATTCACCCCTCCACTTT. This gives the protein CASGGTGGGNSPLHF.

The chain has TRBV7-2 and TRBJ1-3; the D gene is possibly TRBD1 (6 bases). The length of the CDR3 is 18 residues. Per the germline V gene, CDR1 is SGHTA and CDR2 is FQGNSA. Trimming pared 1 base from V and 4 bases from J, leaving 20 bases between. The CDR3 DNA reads TGTGCCAGCAGCTTAGGGAGCCGCACAGGGCTTTCCGGAAACACCATATATTTT. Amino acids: CASSLGSRTGLSGNTIYF.

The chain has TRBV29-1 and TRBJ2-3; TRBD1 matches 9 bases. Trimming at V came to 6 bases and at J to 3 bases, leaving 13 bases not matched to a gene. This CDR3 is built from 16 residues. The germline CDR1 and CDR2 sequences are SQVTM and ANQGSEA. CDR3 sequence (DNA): TGCAGCGTGGCCGATCCGGGACAGGGAAGGACAGATACGCAGTATTTT. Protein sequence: CSVADPGQGRTDTQYF.

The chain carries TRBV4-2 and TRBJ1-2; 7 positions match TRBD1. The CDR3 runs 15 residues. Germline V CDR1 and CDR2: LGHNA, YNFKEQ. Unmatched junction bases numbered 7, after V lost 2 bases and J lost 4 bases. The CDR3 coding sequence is TGTGCCAGCAGCCAACATACTACAGGGGCCTATGGCTACACCTTC. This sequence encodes CASSQHTTGAYGYTF.

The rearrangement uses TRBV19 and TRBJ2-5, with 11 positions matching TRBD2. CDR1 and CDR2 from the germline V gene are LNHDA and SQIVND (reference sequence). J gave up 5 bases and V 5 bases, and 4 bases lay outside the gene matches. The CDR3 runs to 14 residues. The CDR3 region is CASSRSGGAETQYF. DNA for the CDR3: TGTGCCAGTAGTCGTAGCGGGGGGGCGGAGACCCAGTACTTC.

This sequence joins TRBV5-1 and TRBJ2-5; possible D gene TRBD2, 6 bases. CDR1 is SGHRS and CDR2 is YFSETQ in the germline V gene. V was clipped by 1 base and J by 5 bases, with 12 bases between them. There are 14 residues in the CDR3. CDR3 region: CASSLYGGRETQYF. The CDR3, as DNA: TGCGCCAGCAGCTTGTACGGGGGACGGGAGACCCAGTACTTC.

The CDR3 loop reads CAISLADEQFF. The CDR3 nucleotides read TGTGCCATCAGCTTGGCCGATGAGCAGTTCTTC. This sequence joins TRBV10-3 and TRBJ2-1, with unresolved D. Per germline, CDR1 ENHRY and CDR2 SYGVKD. V was cut by 6 bases and J by 8 bases, with 8 bases left in between. This CDR3 contains 11 residues.

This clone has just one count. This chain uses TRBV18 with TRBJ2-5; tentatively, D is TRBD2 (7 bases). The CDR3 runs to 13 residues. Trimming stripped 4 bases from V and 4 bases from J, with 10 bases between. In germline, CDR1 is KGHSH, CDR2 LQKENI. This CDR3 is CASSRGGGETQYF. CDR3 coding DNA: TGTGCCAGCTCACGGGGAGGGGGAGAGACCCAGTACTTC.

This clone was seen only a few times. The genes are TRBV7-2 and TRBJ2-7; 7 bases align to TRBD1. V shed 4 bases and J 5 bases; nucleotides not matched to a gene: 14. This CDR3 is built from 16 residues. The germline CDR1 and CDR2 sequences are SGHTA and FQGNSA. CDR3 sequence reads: CASSWRGGSRIHEQYF. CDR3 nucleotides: TGTGCCAGCAGCTGGAGAGGGGGCAGCCGGATTCACGAGCAGTACTTC.

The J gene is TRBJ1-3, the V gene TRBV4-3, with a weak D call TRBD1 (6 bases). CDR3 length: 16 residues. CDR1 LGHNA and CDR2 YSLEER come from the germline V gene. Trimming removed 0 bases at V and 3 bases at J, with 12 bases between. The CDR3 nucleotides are TGCGCCAGCAGCCAAGAAGTCGGCAGGGGTGGAAACACCATATATTTT. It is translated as CASSQEVGRGGNTIYF.

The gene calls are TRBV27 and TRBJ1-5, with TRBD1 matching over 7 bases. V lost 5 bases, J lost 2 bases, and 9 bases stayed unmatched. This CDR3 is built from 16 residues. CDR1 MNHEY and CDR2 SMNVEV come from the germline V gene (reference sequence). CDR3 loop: CASSPLTGAGNQPQHF. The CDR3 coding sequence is TGTGCCAGCAGTCCTCTAACAGGGGCCGGCAATCAGCCCCAGCATTTT.

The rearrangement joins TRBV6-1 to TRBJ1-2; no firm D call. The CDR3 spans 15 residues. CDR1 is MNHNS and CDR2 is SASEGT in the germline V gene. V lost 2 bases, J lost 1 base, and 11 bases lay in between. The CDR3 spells CASSENNYLNYGYTF. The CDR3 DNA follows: TGTGCCAGCAGTGAAAACAATTACCTTAACTATGGCTACACCTTC.

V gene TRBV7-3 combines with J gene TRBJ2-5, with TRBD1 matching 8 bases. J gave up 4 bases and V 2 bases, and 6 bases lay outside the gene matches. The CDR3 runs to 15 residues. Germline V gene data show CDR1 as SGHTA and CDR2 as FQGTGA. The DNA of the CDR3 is TGTGCCAGCAGCTTATCCAGGGGGCCCGGAGAGACCCAGTACTTC. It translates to CASSLSRGPGETQYF.

The CDR3 region is CASSIGREGTQYF. CDR3 bases: TGTGCCAGTAGTATTGGTCGGGAGGGGACCCAGTACTTC. The chain employs TRBV19 and TRBJ2-5; 8 positions agree with TRBD2. This CDR3 spans 13 amino acids. Germline CDR1 reads LNHDA; CDR2 reads SQIVND (reference sequence). Unmatched junction bases numbered 4, after V lost 3 bases and J lost 7 bases. Full variable domain (missing parts from reference TRBV19 and TRBJ2-5): DGGITQSPKYLFRKEGQNVTLSCEQNLNHDAMYWYRQDPGQGLRLIYYSQIVNDFQKGDIAEGYSVSREKKESFPLTVTSAQKNPTAFYLCASSIGREGTQYFGPGTRLLVL.

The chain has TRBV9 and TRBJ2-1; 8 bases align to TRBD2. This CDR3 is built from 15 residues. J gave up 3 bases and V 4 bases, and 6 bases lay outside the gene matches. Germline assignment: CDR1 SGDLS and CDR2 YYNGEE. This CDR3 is CASSLSGGLYNEQFF. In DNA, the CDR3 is TGTGCCAGCAGCCTATCGGGAGGGCTCTACAATGAGCAGTTCTTC. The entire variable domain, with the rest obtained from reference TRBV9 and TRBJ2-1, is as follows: DSGVTQTPKHLITATGQRVTLRCSPRSGDLSVYWYQQSLDQGLQFLIQYYNGEERAKGNILERFSAQQFPDLHSELNLSSLELGDSALYFCASSLSGGLYNEQFFGPGTRLTVL.

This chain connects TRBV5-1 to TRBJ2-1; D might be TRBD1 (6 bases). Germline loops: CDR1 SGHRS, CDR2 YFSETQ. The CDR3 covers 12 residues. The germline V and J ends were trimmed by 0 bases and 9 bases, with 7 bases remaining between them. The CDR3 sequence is CASSLGGREQFF. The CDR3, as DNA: TGCGCCAGCAGCTTGGGGGGGCGTGAGCAGTTCTTC.

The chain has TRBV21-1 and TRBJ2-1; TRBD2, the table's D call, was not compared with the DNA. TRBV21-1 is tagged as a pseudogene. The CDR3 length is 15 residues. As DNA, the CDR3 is TGTGCCAGCAGCCCCACCAGGGAGGGGGAAAATGAGCAGTTCTTC. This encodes CASSPTREGENEQFF.

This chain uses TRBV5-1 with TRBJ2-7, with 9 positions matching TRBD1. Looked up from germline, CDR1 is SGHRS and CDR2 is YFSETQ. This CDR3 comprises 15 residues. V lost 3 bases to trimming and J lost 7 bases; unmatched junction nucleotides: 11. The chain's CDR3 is CASSYEDRGYGEQYF. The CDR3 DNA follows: TGCGCCAGCAGCTACGAGGACAGGGGATATGGGGAGCAGTACTTC.

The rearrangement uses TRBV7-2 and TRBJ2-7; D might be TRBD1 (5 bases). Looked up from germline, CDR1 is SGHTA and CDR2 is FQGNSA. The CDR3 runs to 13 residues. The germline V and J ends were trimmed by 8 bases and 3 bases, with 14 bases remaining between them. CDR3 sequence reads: CASGRTRLYEQYF. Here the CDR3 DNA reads TGTGCCAGCGGGCGGACACGGCTCTACGAGCAGTACTTC.

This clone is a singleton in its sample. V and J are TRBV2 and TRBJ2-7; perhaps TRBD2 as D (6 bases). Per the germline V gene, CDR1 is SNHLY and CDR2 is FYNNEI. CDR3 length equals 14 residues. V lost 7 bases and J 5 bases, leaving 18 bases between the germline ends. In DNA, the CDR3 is TGTGCCAGCAAAGTGGAGGGTGCACTCCACGAGCAGTACTTC. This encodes CASKVEGALHEQYF.